A single sample is the source of the 17 T cell receptor beta chains below, sequenced in a study of identifying expanded T cells in peripheral blood. Sequenced by immunoSEQ multiplex PCR; TCRdb stores in-frame clones only, minus some. This table holds roughly 56,000 clones, about 83% found once. Material for sequencing was blood. The receptors here all came from a person aged 18 to 75 in good health.

This clone was seen a few times. This chain uses TRBV11-2 with TRBJ1-2, with 11 positions matching TRBD1. J lost 5 bases, V lost 5 bases, and 10 bases had no gene match. The CDR3 has 16 residues. The V gene's germline CDR1 is SGHAT and CDR2 FQNNGV. The CDR3 bases are TGTGCCAGCAGCCGGGCGGGAGGACAGGGGGCTTATGGCTACACCTTC. Protein product: CASSRAGGQGAYGYTF.

This clone was seen a single time. The chain employs TRBV18 and TRBJ1-1; D gene ambiguous. The CDR3 contains 14 residues. From germline, CDR1 is KGHSH and CDR2 LQKENI. Trimming cost V 3 bases and J 1 base, with 9 bases left between them. The chain's CDR3 is CASSPQSQNTEAFF. The CDR3 DNA is TGTGCCAGCTCACCGCAGAGCCAGAACACTGAAGCTTTCTTT.

The J gene is TRBJ2-3, the V gene TRBV7-2, with TRBD2 as a possible D gene (6 bases). Germline CDR1 SGHTA, CDR2 FQGNSA. Between the trimmed V and J ends, which lost 6 bases and 0 bases, there was a span of 10 bases. CDR3 length equals 14 residues. Here the CDR3 DNA reads TGTGCCAGCAGAGCGGGTGCTAGCACAGATACGCAGTATTTT. The encoded protein is CASRAGASTDTQYF.

This clone was counted a single time. The rearrangement joins TRBV19 to TRBJ1-5; no clear D. CDR1 is LNHDA, CDR2 SQIVND, per germline (reference sequence). Trimming cost V 5 bases and J 1 base, with 12 bases left between them. This CDR3 comprises 15 residues. In DNA, the CDR3 is TGTGCCAGTAGTGACCTTGGAAGGAGCAATCAGCCCCAGCATTTT. Encoded protein: CASSDLGRSNQPQHF.

This clone was found a few times. One junction end does not reproduce the germline sequence, and a read error may be involved. This chain links TRBV11-2 with TRBJ2-7, with D possibly TRBD1 on 6 matching bases. The CDR3 length is 15 residues. Germline lookup yields CDR1 SGHAT and CDR2 FQNNGV. The CDR3 sequence is CASSQQRTASYEQYF. In DNA form, the CDR3 reads TGCGCCAGCAGCCAACAAAGGACAGCGTCCTACGAGCAGTACTTC.

The chain links TRBV14 to TRBJ2-5, with D perhaps being TRBD1 or TRBD2 (5 bases each). V was pared by 6 bases and J by 7 bases, with 18 bases between. This CDR3 comprises 14 residues. From germline, CDR1 is SGHDN and CDR2 FVKESK. Written as DNA, the CDR3 is TGTGCCAGCAGGAAAACCGGGACCCGAGGGACCCAGTACTTC. It encodes CASRKTGTRGTQYF. The whole variable domain, remainder taken from reference TRBV14 and TRBJ2-5, is EAGVTQFPSHSVIEKGQTVTLRCDPISGHDNLYWYRRVMGKEIKFLLHFVKESKQDESGMPNNRFLAERTGGTYSTLKVQPAELEDSGVYFCASRKTGTRGTQYFGPGTRLLVL.

The chain uses TRBV5-6 and TRBJ2-3; tentatively, D is TRBD2 (7 bases). Trimming pared 0 bases from V and 3 bases from J, leaving 14 bases between. The CDR3 runs 16 residues. Germline assignment: CDR1 SGHDT and CDR2 YYEEEE. The CDR3 is CASSLEGGPNTDTQYF. The CDR3 DNA is TGTGCCAGCAGCTTGGAGGGGGGGCCTAATACAGATACGCAGTATTTT.

The rearrangement uses TRBV2 and TRBJ2-2, with D possibly TRBD2 on 6 matching bases. Trimming cost V 6 bases and J 2 bases, with 7 bases left between them. Per germline, CDR1 SNHLY and CDR2 FYNNEI. The CDR3 spans 13 residues. The DNA for the CDR3 is TGTGCCAGCAGGCGGGAAAACACCGGGGAGCTGTTTTTT. As protein: CASRRENTGELFF.

The CDR3 bases are TGCGCCAGCAGCCAAGATAATGCAGGGAATGAGCAGTTCTTC. Translated, it gives CASSQDNAGNEQFF. The rearrangement joins TRBV4-3 to TRBJ2-1, with a weak D call TRBD1 (5 bases). The CDR3 sequence is 14 residues long. Trimming cost V 0 bases and J 7 bases, with 10 bases left between them. Per the germline V gene, CDR1 is LGHNA and CDR2 is YSLEER.

The V gene is TRBV4-1, the J gene TRBJ2-5; 8 bases map to TRBD1. V lost 3 bases to trimming and J lost 3 bases; unmatched junction nucleotides: 3. Germline CDR1 and CDR2: MGHRA and YSYEKL. The CDR3 covers 14 residues. CDR3 nucleotides: TGCGCCAGCAGCCATAAACAGGGGGAAGAGACCCAGTACTTC. It yields the protein CASSHKQGEETQYF.

This chain links TRBV7-9 with TRBJ2-1; 8 positions agree with TRBD2. CDR3 length: 15 amino acids. The germline V gene has CDR1 SEHNR and CDR2 FQNEAQ (reference sequence). Trimming at V came to 6 bases and at J to 5 bases, leaving 9 bases not matched to a gene. CDR3 nucleotides: TGTGCCAGCAGTAAGAGCGGGAGACTAAACAATGAGCAGTTCTTC. It translates to CASSKSGRLNNEQFF.

The rearrangement links TRBV28 to TRBJ2-3, with 8 bases lining up with TRBD2. With V trimmed by 6 bases and J by 9 bases, 23 bases remained unmatched. Germline-derived CDR1 and CDR2 are MDHEN and SYDVKM. The CDR3 totals 18 residues. This chain's CDR3 is CASRQRTPPGGDSGTQYF. CDR3 coding DNA: TGTGCCAGCAGACAGAGGACCCCGCCGGGGGGGGATTCAGGGACGCAGTATTTT.

The chain carries TRBV5-4 and TRBJ2-5; 10 bases fit TRBD2. The CDR3 consists of 18 residues. The V and J ends lost 3 bases and 5 bases, in that order; junction bases with no gene match: 16. The germline V gene has CDR1 SGHNT and CDR2 YYREEE (reference sequence). CDR3 DNA sequence: TGTGCCAGCAGCTCCCCGGGGGCTAGCGGGAGAGTGGGGGAGACCCAGTACTTC. Its protein product is CASSSPGASGRVGETQYF.

DNA of the CDR3: TGTGCCAGCAGTTTCGGACTAGCGGGAGGGCCGGTTCAGTTCTTC. This codes for CASSFGLAGGPVQFF. V is TRBV14 and J is TRBJ2-1; 15 nucleotides line up with TRBD2. The germline V gene has CDR1 SGHDN and CDR2 FVKESK. This CDR3 is built from 15 residues. Unmatched junction bases numbered 10, after V lost 6 bases and J lost 13 bases.

V usage is TRBV7-2 and J usage is TRBJ2-1; TRBD2 matches 7 bases. J gave up 0 bases and V 4 bases, and 9 bases lay outside the gene matches. There are 17 residues in the CDR3. From germline, CDR1 is SGHTA and CDR2 FQGNSA. Here the CDR3 DNA reads TGTGCCAGCAGCTCCCCAGCGGGAAGCCCCTCCTACAATGAGCAGTTCTTC. This sequence encodes CASSSPAGSPSYNEQFF.

This clone was detected once. The chain employs TRBV2 and TRBJ2-5; D not resolved. CDR3 length equals 13 residues. V was clipped by 7 bases and J by 4 bases, with 13 bases between them. The germline V gene has CDR1 SNHLY and CDR2 FYNNEI. The CDR3 spells CASNALWGETQYF. The CDR3 coding sequence is TGTGCCAGCAACGCGTTGTGGGGAGAGACCCAGTACTTC.

The J gene is TRBJ2-5, the V gene TRBV18; either TRBD1 or TRBD2 may supply D (6 bases each). CDR3 length: 13 residues. CDR1 and CDR2 from the germline V gene are KGHSH and LQKENI. V lost 6 bases and J 1 base, leaving 9 bases between the germline ends. Here the CDR3 reads CASSRDTQETQYF. The CDR3 DNA follows: TGTGCCAGCTCGCGGGACACCCAAGAGACCCAGTACTTC.